This TCR beta chain originates from a study of T-cell memory formation after mild COVID-19. With respect to this clonotype: Its antigen is not known.

The CDR3 length is 12 residues. V lost 5 bases to trimming and J lost 8 bases, with 15 bases between them. Germline CDR1 is GTSNPN and CDR2 is SVGIG (reference sequence). Study conclusions and caveats: Researchers found some responding clones in pre-infection memory, a sign that cross-reactive memory joined.

TCRdb used MiXCR to reprocess the 5' RACE reads, holding one entry per CDR3 protein. Of 550,000 to 700,000 distinct CDR3 sequences in the sample, about 20% were seen once. The receptor comes from an adult woman who had mild COVID-19 (a few samples of this study predate the infection). Cell type and time point are not known. The sequenced sample consisted of PBMCs or a T cell subset sorted from them (not recorded which). This chain connects TRBV30 to TRBJ2-5; D may be TRBD2 (6 bases). In nucleotides, the CDR3 is TGTGCCTGGGATACTACCGGGACTACCCAGTACTTC. Its protein product is CAWDTTGTTQYF.